The text below deals with one T cell receptor (beta chain). Measured with immunoSEQ multiplex PCR; TCRdb has only the in-frame clones, and not every one. The sample yields over 75,000 clones, approximately 91% seen once. The data belong to a study of OX40 agonist ivuxolimab in advanced cancers. V gave up 3 bases and J gave up 0 bases; unmatched junction bases: 9. The CDR3 length is 19 residues. Germline CDR1 reads KGHSH; CDR2 reads LQKENI. Sequences were derived from CD4+ or CD8+ T cells sorted from blood, sampled in a trial of the OX40 agonist ivuxolimab. The sequence derives from an adult with an advanced solid tumor such as melanoma, head and neck, liver or kidney cancer. The chain is built from TRBV18 and TRBJ2-7, with TRBD2 matching 15 bases. CDR3 sequence: CASSPSRTSGRASSYEQYF. The CDR3 DNA reads TGTGCCAGCTCACCTTCTCGGACTAGCGGGAGGGCGAGCTCCTACGAGCAGTACTTC. Full variable domain (rest looked up from reference TRBV18 and TRBJ2-7): NAGVMQNPRHLVRRRGQEARLRCSPMKGHSHVYWYRQLPEEGLKFMVYLQKENIIDESGMPKERFSAEFPKEGPSILRIQQVVRGDSAAYFCASSPSRTSGRASSYEQYFGPGTRLTVT.